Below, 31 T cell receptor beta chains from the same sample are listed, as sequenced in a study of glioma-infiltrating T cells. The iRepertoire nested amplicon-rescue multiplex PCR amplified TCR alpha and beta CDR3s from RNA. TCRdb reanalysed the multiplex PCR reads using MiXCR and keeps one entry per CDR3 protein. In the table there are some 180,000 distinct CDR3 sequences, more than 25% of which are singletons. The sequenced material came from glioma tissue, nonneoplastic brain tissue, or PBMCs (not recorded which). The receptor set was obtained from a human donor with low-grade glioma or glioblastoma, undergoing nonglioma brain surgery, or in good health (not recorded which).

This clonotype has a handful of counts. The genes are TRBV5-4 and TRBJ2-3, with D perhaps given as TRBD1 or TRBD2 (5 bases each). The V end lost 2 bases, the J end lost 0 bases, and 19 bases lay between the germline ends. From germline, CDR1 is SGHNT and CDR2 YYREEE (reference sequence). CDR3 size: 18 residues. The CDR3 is CASSFTPPGPESTDTQYF. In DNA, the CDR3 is TGTGCCAGCAGCTTTACTCCGCCGGGACCCGAAAGCACAGATACGCAGTATTTT. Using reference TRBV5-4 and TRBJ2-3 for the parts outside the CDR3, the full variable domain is ETGVTQSPTHLIKTRGQQVTLRCSSQSGHNTVSWYQQALGQGPQFIFQYYREEENGRGNFPPRFSGLQFPNYSSELNVNALELDDSALYLCASSFTPPGPESTDTQYFGPGTRLTVL.

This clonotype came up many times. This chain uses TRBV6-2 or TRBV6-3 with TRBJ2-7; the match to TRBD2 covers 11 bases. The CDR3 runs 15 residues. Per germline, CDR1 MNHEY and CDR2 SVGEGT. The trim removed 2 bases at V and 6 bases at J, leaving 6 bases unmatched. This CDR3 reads CASSYGLAGGGEQYF. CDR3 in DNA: TGTGCCAGCAGTTACGGTCTAGCGGGAGGAGGCGAGCAGTACTTC.

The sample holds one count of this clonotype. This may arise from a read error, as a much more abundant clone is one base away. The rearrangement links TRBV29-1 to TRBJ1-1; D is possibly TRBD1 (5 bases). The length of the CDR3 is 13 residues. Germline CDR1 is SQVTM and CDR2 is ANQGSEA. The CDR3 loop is CRVGRGANTEAFF. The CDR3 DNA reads TGCAGGGTTGGTCGAGGGGCGAACACTGAAGCTTTCTTT.

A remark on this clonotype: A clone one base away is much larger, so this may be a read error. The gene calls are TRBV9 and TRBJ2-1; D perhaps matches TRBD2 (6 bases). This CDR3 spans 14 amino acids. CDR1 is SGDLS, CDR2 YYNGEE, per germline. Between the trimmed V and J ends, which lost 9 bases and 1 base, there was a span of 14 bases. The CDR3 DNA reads TGTGCCATCCGCCGACTAGATTCCTACAATGAGCAGTTCTTC. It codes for CAIRRLDSYNEQFF.

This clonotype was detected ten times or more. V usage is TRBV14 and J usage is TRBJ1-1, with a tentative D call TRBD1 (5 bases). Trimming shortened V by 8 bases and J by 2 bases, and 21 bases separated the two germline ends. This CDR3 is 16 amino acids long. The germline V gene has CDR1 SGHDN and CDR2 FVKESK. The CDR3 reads CASQEGIFAGNTEAFF. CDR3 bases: TGTGCCAGCCAAGAGGGGATTTTTGCGGGTAACACTGAAGCTTTCTTT.

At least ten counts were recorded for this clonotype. The DNA for the CDR3 is TGCAGTGCACCCGGACTAGCGGGAGAGGGCTCCTACAATGAGCAGTTCTTC. Translated, it gives CSAPGLAGEGSYNEQFF. V is TRBV20-1 and J is TRBJ2-1, with TRBD2 identical over 13 bases. V was clipped by 6 bases and J by 0 bases; unmatched bases: 8. The germline V gene has CDR1 DFQATT and CDR2 SNEGSKA (reference sequence). The CDR3 is 17 residues long.

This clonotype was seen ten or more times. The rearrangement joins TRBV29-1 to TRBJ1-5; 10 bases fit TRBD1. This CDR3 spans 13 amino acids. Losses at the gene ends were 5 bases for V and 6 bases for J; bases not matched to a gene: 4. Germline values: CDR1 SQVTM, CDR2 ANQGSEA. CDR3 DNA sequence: TGCAGCGTTCGGACAGGGGGTGGTCAGCCCCAGCATTTT. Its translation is CSVRTGGGQPQHF.

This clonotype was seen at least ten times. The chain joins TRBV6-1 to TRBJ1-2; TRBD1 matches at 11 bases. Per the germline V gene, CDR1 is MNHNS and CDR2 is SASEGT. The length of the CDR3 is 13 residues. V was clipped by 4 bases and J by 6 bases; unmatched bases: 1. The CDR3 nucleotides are TGTGCCAGCAGTGTGGGACAGGGGGATGGCTACACCTTC. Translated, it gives CASSVGQGDGYTF.

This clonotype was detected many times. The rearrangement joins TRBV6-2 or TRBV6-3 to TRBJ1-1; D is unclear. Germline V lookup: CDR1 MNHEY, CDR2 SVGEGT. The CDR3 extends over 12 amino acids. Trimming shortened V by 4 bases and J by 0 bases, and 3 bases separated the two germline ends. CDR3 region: CASSFVNTEAFF. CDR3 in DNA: TGTGCCAGCAGTTTTGTGAACACTGAAGCTTTCTTT.

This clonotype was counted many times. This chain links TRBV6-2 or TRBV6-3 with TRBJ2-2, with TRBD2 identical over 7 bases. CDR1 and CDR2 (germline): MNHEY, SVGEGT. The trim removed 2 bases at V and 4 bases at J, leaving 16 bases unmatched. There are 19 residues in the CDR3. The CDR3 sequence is CASSYDRPPGGFSTGELFF. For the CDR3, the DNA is TGTGCCAGCAGTTACGACCGTCCTCCCGGGGGGTTTAGCACCGGGGAGCTGTTTTTT.

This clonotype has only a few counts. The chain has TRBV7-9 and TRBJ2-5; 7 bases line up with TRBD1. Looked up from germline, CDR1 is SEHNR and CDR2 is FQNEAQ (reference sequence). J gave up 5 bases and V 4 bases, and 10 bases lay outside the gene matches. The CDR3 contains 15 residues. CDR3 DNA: TGTGCCAGCAGCTCTTCGACAGGGCTCAGGGAGACCCAGTACTTC. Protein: CASSSSTGLRETQYF.

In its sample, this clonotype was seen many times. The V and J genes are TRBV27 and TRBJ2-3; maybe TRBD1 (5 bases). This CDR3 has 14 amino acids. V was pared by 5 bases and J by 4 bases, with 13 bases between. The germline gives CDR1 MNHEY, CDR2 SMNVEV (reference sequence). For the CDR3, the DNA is TGTGCCAGCAGTCGGCCAGGGATTCCAGATACGCAGTATTTT. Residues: CASSRPGIPDTQYF.

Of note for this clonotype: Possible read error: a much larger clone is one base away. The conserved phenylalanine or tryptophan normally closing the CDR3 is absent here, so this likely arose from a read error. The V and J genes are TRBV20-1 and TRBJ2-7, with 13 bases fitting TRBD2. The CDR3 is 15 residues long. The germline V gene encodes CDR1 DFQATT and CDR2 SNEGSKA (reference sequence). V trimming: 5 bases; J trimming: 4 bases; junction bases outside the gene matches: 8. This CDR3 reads CSAALGTSGVYEQYL. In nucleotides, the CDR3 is TGCAGTGCTGCCCTCGGGACTAGCGGGGTTTACGAGCAGTACCTC.

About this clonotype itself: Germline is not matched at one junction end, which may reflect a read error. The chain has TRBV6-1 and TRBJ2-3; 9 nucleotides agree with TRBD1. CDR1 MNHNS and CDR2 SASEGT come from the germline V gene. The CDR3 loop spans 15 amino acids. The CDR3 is CASSYLQGAQETQYF. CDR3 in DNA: TGTGCCAGCAGTTATCTACAGGGGGCCCAAGAGACCCAGTACTTT.

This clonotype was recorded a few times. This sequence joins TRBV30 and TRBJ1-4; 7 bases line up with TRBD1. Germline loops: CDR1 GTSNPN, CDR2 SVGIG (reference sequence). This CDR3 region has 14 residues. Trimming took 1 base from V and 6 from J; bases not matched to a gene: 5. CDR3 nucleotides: TGTGCCTGGAGTGCGGGCACAGGGGATGAAAAACTGTTTTTT. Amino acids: CAWSAGTGDEKLFF. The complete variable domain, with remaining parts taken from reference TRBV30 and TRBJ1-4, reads SQTIHQWPATLVQPVGSPLSLECTVEGTSNPNLYWYRQAAGRGLQLLFYSVGIGQISSEVPQNLSASRPQDRQFILSSKKLLLSDSGFYLCAWSAGTGDEKLFFGSGTQLSVL.

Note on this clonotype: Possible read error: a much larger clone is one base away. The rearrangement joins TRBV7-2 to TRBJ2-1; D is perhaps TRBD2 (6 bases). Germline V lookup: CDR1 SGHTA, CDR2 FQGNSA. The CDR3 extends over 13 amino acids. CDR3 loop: CASSRGGGNEQLF. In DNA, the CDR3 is TGTGCCAGCAGCCGTGGTGGGGGGAATGAGCAGCTCTTC.

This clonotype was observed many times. CDR3 region: CASSTSGGVPEQFF. The CDR3 DNA follows: TGTGCCAGCAGCACGTCGGGAGGGGTTCCTGAGCAGTTCTTC. The genes are TRBV28 and TRBJ2-1, with 8 bases fitting TRBD2. The J segment lost 9 bases and the V segment lost 6 bases, leaving 10 bases of the junction unmatched. CDR1 and CDR2 from the germline V gene are MDHEN and SYDVKM. CDR3 length equals 14 residues.

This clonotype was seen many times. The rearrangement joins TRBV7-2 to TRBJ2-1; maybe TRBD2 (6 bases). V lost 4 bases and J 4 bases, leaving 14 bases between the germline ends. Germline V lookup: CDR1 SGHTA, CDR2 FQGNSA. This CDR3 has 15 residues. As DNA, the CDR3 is TGTGCCAGCAGCTCGGCCGGGACTGCGTACAATGAGCAGTTCTTC. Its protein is CASSSAGTAYNEQFF.

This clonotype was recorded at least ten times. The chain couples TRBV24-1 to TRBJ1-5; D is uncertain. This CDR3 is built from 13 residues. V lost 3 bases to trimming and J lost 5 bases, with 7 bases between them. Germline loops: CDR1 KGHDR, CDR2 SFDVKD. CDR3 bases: TGTGCCACCAGTGATAGATGGGATCAGCCCCAGCATTTT. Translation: CATSDRWDQPQHF.

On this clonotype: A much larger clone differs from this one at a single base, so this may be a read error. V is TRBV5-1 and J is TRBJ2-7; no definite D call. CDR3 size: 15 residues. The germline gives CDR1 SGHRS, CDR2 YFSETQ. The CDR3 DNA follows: TGCGCCAGCAGCTTGGATTCGAGGAGCTCCTACGAGCAGCACTTC. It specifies CASSLDSRSSYEQHF.

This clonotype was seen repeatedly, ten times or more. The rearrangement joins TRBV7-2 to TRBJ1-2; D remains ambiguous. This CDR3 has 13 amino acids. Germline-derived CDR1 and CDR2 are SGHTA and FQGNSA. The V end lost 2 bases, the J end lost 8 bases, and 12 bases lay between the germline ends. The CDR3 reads CASSLSPQEGYTF. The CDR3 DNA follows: TGTGCCAGCAGCTTAAGCCCCCAAGAGGGCTACACCTTC. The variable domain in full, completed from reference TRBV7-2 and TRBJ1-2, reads GAGVSQSPSNKVTEKGKDVELRCDPISGHTALYWYRQSLGQGLEFLIYFQGNSAPDKSGLPSDRFSAERTGGSVSTLTIQRTQQEDSAVYLCASSLSPQEGYTFGSGTRLTVV.

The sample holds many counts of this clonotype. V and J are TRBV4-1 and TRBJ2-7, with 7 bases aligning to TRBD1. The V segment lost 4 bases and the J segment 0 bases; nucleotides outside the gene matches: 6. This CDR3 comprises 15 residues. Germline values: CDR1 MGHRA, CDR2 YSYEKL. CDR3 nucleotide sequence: TGCGCCAGCAGCCGCCAATGGGACAGCTCCTACGAGCAGTACTTC. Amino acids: CASSRQWDSSYEQYF.

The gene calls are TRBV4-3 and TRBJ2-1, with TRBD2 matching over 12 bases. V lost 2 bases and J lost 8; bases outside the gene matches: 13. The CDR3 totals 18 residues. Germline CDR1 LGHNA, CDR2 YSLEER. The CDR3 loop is CASSQSPGTSGFGDEQFF. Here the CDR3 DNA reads TGCGCCAGCAGCCAATCGCCCGGGACTAGCGGGTTTGGAGATGAGCAGTTCTTC.

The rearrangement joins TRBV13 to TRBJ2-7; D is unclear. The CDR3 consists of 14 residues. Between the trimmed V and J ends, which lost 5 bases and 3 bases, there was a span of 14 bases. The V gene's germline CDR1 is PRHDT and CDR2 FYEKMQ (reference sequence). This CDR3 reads CASSARSDLYEQYF. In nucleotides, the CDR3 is TGTGCCAGCAGCGCTCGGAGTGACCTCTACGAGCAGTACTTC.

The CDR3 loop reads CASSVQGLDYGYTF. The CDR3 bases are TGTGCCAGCAGTGTGCAGGGGCTGGACTATGGCTACACCTTC. The chain links TRBV2 to TRBJ1-2; maybe TRBD1 (6 bases). The CDR3 has 14 residues. CDR1 is SNHLY and CDR2 is FYNNEI in the germline V gene. V was shortened by 4 bases and J by 3 bases, with 12 bases between the two germline ends.

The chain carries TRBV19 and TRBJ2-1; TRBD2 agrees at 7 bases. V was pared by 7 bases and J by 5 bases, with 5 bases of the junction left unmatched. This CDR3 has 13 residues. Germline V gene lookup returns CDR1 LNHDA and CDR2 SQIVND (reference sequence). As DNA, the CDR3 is TGTGCCAGTAAGGCTAGCGGAAACAATGAGCAGTTCTTC. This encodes CASKASGNNEQFF. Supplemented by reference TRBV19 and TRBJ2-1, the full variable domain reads DGGITQSPKYLFRKEGQNVTLSCEQNLNHDAMYWYRQDPGQGLRLIYYSQIVNDFQKGDIAEGYSVSREKKESFPLTVTSAQKNPTAFYLCASKASGNNEQFFGPGTRLTVL.

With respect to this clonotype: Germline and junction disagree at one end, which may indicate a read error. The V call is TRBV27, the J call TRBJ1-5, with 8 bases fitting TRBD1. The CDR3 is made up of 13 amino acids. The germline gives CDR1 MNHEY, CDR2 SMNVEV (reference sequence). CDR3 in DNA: TGTGCCAGCAGACAGGGGGGAGGGCAGCCACAGCATTTT. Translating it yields CASRQGGGQPQHF.

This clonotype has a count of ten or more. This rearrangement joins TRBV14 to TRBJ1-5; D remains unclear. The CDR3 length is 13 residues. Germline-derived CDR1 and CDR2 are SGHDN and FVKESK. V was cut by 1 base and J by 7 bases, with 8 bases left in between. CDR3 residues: CASSQVIGQPQHF. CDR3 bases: TGTGCCAGCAGCCAAGTTATTGGACAGCCCCAGCATTTT.

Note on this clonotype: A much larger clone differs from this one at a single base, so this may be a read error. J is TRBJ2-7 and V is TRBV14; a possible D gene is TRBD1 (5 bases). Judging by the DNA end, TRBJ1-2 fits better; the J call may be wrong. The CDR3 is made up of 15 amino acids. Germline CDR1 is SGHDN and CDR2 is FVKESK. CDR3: CASSQVSSGNYGYTF. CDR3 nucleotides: TGTGCCAGCAGCCAAGTTTCATCAGGGAACTATGGCTACACCTTC.

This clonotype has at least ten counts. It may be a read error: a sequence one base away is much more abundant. CDR3 protein: CASSQDRDPNNEQFF. In DNA, the CDR3 is TGTGCCAGCAGCCAAGATCGGGACCCCAACAATGAGCAGTTCTTC. V is TRBV4-2 and J is TRBJ2-1; D possibly uses TRBD1 or TRBD2 (5 bases each). Trimming shortened V by 0 bases and J by 5 bases, and 11 bases separated the two germline ends. This CDR3 has 15 residues. CDR1 and CDR2 from the germline V gene are LGHNA and YNFKEQ.

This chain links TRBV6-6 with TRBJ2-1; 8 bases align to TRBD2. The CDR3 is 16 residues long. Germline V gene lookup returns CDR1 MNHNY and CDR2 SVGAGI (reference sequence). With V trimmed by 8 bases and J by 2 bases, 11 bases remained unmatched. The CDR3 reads CASLTGVSGAYNEQFF. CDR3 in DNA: TGTGCCAGCCTGACGGGGGTTAGCGGGGCCTACAATGAGCAGTTCTTC.